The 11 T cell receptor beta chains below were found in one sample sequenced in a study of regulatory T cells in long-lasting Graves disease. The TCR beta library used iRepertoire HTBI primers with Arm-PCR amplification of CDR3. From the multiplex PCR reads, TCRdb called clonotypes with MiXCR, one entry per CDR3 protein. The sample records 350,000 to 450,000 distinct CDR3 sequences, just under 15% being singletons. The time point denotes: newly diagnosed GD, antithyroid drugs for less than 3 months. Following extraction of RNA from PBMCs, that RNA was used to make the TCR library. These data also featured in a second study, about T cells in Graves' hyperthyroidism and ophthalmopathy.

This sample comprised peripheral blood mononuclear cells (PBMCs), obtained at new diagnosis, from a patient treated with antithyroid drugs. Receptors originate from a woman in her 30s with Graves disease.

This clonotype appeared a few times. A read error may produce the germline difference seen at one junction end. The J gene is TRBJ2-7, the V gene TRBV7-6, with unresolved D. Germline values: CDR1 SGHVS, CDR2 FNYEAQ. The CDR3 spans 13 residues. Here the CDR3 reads CASSFDRAYERYF. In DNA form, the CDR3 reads TGTGCCAGCAGCTTTGACCGGGCCTACGAGCGGTACTTC.

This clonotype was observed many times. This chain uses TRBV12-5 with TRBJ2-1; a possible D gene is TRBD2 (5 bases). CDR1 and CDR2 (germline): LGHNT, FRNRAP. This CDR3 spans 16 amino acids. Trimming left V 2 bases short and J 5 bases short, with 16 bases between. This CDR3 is CASGLLNDYFNNEQFF. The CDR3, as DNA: TGTGCTAGTGGTTTGCTAAACGACTACTTCAACAATGAGCAGTTCTTC.

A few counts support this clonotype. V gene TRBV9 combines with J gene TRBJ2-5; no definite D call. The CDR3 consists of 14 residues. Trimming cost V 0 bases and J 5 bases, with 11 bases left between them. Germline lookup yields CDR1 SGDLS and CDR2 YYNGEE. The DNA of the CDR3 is TGTGCCAGCAGCGTAGGTCCATCCCATGAGACCCAGTACTTC. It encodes CASSVGPSHETQYF.

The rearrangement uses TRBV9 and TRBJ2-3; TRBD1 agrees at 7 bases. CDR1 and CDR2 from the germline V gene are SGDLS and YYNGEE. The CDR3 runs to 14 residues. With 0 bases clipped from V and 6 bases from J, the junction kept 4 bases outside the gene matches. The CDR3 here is CASSVGRGTDTQYF. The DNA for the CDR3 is TGTGCCAGCAGCGTAGGCAGGGGGACGGATACGCAGTATTTT.

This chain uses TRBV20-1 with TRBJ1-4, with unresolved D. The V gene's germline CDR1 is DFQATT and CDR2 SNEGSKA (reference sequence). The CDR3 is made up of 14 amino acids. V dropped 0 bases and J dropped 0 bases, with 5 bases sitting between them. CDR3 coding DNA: TGCAGTGCTAGAGATTGGACAACTAATGAAAAACTGTTTTTT. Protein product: CSARDWTTNEKLFF.

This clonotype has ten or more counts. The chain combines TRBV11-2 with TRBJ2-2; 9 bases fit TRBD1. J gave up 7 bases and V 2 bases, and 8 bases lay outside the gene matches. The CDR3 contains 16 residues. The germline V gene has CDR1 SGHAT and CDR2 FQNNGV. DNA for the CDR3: TGTGCCAGCAGCTTAAACCCACAGGGGGCGGTCGGGGAGCTGTTTTTT. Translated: CASSLNPQGAVGELFF.

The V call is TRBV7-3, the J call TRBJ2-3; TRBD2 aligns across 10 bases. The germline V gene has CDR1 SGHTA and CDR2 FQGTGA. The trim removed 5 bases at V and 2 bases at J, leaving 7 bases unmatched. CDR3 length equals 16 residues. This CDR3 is CASSLEAGGPTDTQYF. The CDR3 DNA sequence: TGTGCCAGCAGCCTAGAAGCGGGAGGGCCCACAGATACGCAGTATTTT.

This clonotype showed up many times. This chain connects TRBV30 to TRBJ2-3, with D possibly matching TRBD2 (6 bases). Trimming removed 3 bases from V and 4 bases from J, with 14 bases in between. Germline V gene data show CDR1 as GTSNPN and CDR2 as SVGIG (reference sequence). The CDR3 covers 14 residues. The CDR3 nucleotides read TGTGCCTGGAGACTCGCGGGGTCCCCAGATACGCAGTATTTT. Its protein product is CAWRLAGSPDTQYF.

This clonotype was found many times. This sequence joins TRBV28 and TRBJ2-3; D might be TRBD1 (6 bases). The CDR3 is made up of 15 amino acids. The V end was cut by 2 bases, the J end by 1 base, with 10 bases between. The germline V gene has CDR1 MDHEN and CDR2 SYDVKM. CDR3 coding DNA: TGTGCCAGCAGTTTAGGGGGCGCGGGCACAGATACGCAGTATTTT. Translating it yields CASSLGGAGTDTQYF.

The CDR3: CASSQIRTGELFF. The CDR3 DNA reads TGTGCCAGCAGTCAAATCCGTACCGGGGAGCTGTTTTTT. The genes are TRBV6-1 and TRBJ2-2; D not certain. Germline V gene sequence: CDR1 MNHNS, CDR2 SASEGT. The CDR3 contains 13 residues. The V end lost 5 bases, the J end lost 5 bases, and 9 bases lay between the germline ends.

CDR3: CASSFLAADEQFF. The CDR3 coding sequence is TGCGCCAGCAGCTTCTTAGCCGCGGATGAGCAGTTCTTC. V usage is TRBV5-1 and J usage is TRBJ2-1; D call uncertain. CDR1 and CDR2 (germline): SGHRS, YFSETQ. V lost 2 bases and J lost 8, with 11 bases in between. The CDR3 is 13 amino acids.